The 30 T cell receptor beta chains presented below share a single source sample, sequenced in a study of cytomegalovirus exposure and HLA in healthy donors. The PCR had 60 Vbeta and 13 Jbeta primers. TCRdb's table, derived via immunoSEQ multiplex PCR, lists solely in-frame clones and lacks some. The data hold about 150,000 clones, with roughly 80% observed a single time. The source material was PBMCs. The receptor set was obtained from a middle-aged woman in good health and CMV-seropositive.

The rearrangement joins TRBV19 to TRBJ2-3; 7 bases are a match to TRBD2. CDR1 is LNHDA, CDR2 SQIVND, per germline (reference sequence). The CDR3 is 15 amino acids. With V trimmed by 4 bases and J by 0 bases, 4 bases remained unmatched. CDR3 residues: CASSTSGISTDTQYF. Written as DNA, the CDR3 is TGTGCCAGTAGTACCAGCGGGATTAGCACAGATACGCAGTATTTT.

This sequence joins TRBV7-9 and TRBJ1-4, with D perhaps matching TRBD1 (6 bases). In germline, CDR1 is SEHNR, CDR2 FQNEAQ (reference sequence). The length of the CDR3 is 15 residues. Deletions cut 0 bases from V and 8 bases from J, with 13 bases between. CDR3 coding DNA: TGTGCCAGCAGCTTAGCGGGGGGGCGAGTGGAAAAACTGTTTTTT. As protein: CASSLAGGRVEKLFF.

The chain carries TRBV2 and TRBJ2-5; 10 bases agree with TRBD2. After removal of 7 bases from V and 4 bases from J, the junction contained 6 bases not matched to a gene. Germline values: CDR1 SNHLY, CDR2 FYNNEI. The CDR3 spans 14 residues. CDR3 DNA: TGTGCCAGCACACAAGCGGGAGGGCTAGAGACCCAGTACTTC. It encodes CASTQAGGLETQYF. Filled out from reference TRBV2 and TRBJ2-5, the complete variable domain reads EPEVTQTPSHQVTQMGQEVILRCVPISNHLYFYWYRQILGQKVEFLVSFYNNEISEKSEIFDDQFSVERPDGSNFTLKIRSTKLEDSAMYFCASTQAGGLETQYFGPGTRLLVL.

The table lists this clone with a count of one. The gene calls are TRBV27 and TRBJ2-1, with TRBD1 identical over 8 bases. V shed 6 bases, J shed 2 bases, and the junction held 3 bases outside the gene matches. The CDR3 covers 14 residues. In germline, CDR1 is MNHEY, CDR2 SMNVEV (reference sequence). The CDR3 nucleotides read TGTGCCAGCAGGCGACAGGGGCCCTACAATGAGCAGTTCTTC. Protein product: CASRRQGPYNEQFF.

The chain uses TRBV7-2 and TRBJ1-2; perhaps TRBD1 as D (6 bases). Germline assignment: CDR1 SGHTA and CDR2 FQGNSA. The CDR3 runs to 13 residues. Trimming removed 5 bases from V and 8 bases from J, with 15 bases in between. The CDR3 protein is CASSPDRPWGYTF. In nucleotides, the CDR3 is TGTGCCAGCAGCCCAGACAGGCCGTGGGGCTACACCTTC.

V usage is TRBV5-1 and J usage is TRBJ2-5; TRBD1 matches at 7 bases. CDR3 length: 15 amino acids. Per germline, CDR1 SGHRS and CDR2 YFSETQ. With 4 bases clipped from V and 3 bases from J, the junction kept 9 bases outside the gene matches. The CDR3 nucleotides are TGCGCCAGCAGCGGTGGGACAGCGCCAAAAGAGACCCAGTACTTC. The encoded protein is CASSGGTAPKETQYF.

This clone has more than one count but fewer than ten. Additional DNA sequences in this sample encode the identical CDR3. The V call is TRBV5-1, the J call TRBJ2-7; D is perhaps TRBD1 (6 bases). Per the germline V gene, CDR1 is SGHRS and CDR2 is YFSETQ. V lost 0 bases to trimming and J lost 3 bases, with 10 bases between them. This CDR3 has 14 residues. The DNA for the CDR3 is TGCGCCAGCAGCTTGGGGCAGGGGATCTACGAGCAGTACTTC. It is translated as CASSLGQGIYEQYF.

The CDR3 DNA sequence: TGTGCCACCCAGCGCGGAGGGGTCAACGAGCAGTACTTC. Residues: CATQRGGVNEQYF. The chain is built from TRBV28 and TRBJ2-5; TRBD2 might be the D (6 bases). The J call may be incorrect, as the DNA end agrees better with TRBJ2-7. CDR1 is MDHEN, CDR2 SYDVKM, per germline. The CDR3 runs 13 residues.

V and J are TRBV5-1 and TRBJ1-2; D remains ambiguous. Trimming took 4 bases from V and 0 from J, leaving 13 bases between them. CDR1 SGHRS and CDR2 YFSETQ come from the germline V gene. This CDR3 is built from 15 residues. The CDR3 nucleotides are TGCGCCAGCAGCGTAAGTTTCGGGACTAACTATGGCTACACCTTC. Encoded protein: CASSVSFGTNYGYTF.

A single count supports this clone. V gene TRBV7-3 combines with J gene TRBJ1-1; TRBD1 is a possible D gene (5 bases). Germline V CDR1 and CDR2: SGHTA, FQGTGA. The CDR3 runs to 13 residues. The V end was cut by 0 bases, the J end by 12 bases, with 14 bases between. This CDR3 reads CASSLTGEGETFF. The CDR3 DNA sequence: TGTGCCAGCAGCTTAACAGGGGAGGGAGAAACTTTCTTT.

The rearrangement links TRBV19 to TRBJ1-2, with TRBD1 identical over 8 bases. The CDR3 sequence is 13 residues long. CDR1 and CDR2 (germline): LNHDA, SQIVND (reference sequence). With 3 bases clipped from V and 8 bases from J, the junction kept 5 bases outside the gene matches. The CDR3 reads CASSITGGNGYTF. In DNA form, the CDR3 reads TGTGCCAGTAGTATCACAGGGGGAAACGGCTACACCTTC.

The chain carries TRBV9 and TRBJ2-4; 11 bases are shared with TRBD2. CDR3 length: 17 residues. Germline lookup yields CDR1 SGDLS and CDR2 YYNGEE. The J segment lost 1 base and the V segment lost 0 bases, leaving 3 bases of the junction unmatched. CDR3 sequence reads: CASSVDPSGGAKNIQYF. The DNA for the CDR3 is TGTGCCAGCAGCGTAGATCCTAGCGGGGGGGCCAAAAACATTCAGTACTTC. Full variable domain (remainder filled in from reference TRBV9 and TRBJ2-4): DSGVTQTPKHLITATGQRVTLRCSPRSGDLSVYWYQQSLDQGLQFLIQYYNGEERAKGNILERFSAQQFPDLHSELNLSSLELGDSALYFCASSVDPSGGAKNIQYFGAGTRLSVL.

This clone was seen only a few times. The chain couples TRBV30 to TRBJ1-1; D might be TRBD1 (5 bases). V dropped 2 bases and J dropped 2 bases, with 9 bases sitting between them. Per germline, CDR1 GTSNPN and CDR2 SVGIG (reference sequence). The CDR3 sequence is 13 residues long. For the CDR3, the DNA is TGTGCCTGGAGTTGGGGGGGAAACACTGAAGCTTTCTTT. Residues: CAWSWGGNTEAFF.

J is TRBJ2-7 and V is TRBV15; D uncertain. Deletions cut 0 bases from V and 0 bases from J, with 6 bases between. The V gene's germline CDR1 is LNHNV and CDR2 YYDKDF (reference sequence). The CDR3 spans 14 residues. CDR3 residues: CATSREPRSYEQYF. The CDR3 DNA follows: TGTGCCACCAGCAGAGAACCGCGCTCCTACGAGCAGTACTTC.

V is TRBV28 and J is TRBJ1-1; possibly TRBD1 for D (6 bases). Trimming shortened V by 5 bases and J by 5 bases, and 21 bases separated the two germline ends. Germline assignment: CDR1 MDHEN and CDR2 SYDVKM. This CDR3 has 16 amino acids. CDR3 residues: CASSAGREYRETEAFF. CDR3 in DNA: TGTGCCAGCAGTGCCGGGAGGGAATACAGGGAAACTGAAGCTTTCTTT.

The chain has TRBV7-2 and TRBJ2-1, with a tentative D call TRBD1 (6 bases). V lost 5 bases, J lost 2 bases, and 10 bases lay in between. This CDR3 has 14 amino acids. Germline lookup yields CDR1 SGHTA and CDR2 FQGNSA. The CDR3 coding sequence is TGTGCCAGCAGCCCCGACAGGACCTACAATGAGCAGTTCTTC. This translates into CASSPDRTYNEQFF.

The V gene is TRBV9, the J gene TRBJ2-3; the match to TRBD1 covers 7 bases. The length of the CDR3 is 14 residues. Per germline, CDR1 SGDLS and CDR2 YYNGEE. J lost 8 bases, V lost 1 base, and 7 bases had no gene match. Here the CDR3 reads CASSVPGQQSTQYF. Here the CDR3 DNA reads TGTGCCAGCAGCGTACCGGGACAGCAGAGTACGCAGTATTTT.

J is TRBJ2-2 and V is TRBV29-1, with 8 bases lining up with TRBD2. CDR1 is SQVTM, CDR2 ANQGSEA, per germline. The CDR3 length is 14 residues. V was clipped by 6 bases and J by 3 bases; unmatched bases: 6. Here the CDR3 DNA reads TGCAGCGTCGCCACTAGCGGTGACACCGGGGAGCTGTTTTTT. As protein: CSVATSGDTGELFF.

The chain carries TRBV7-6 and TRBJ2-7; a possible D gene is TRBD1 (5 bases). Germline V CDR1 and CDR2: SGHVS, FNYEAQ. This CDR3 has 15 residues. The V gene lost 1 base and the J gene lost 0 bases, with 10 bases spanning the gap. The CDR3 region is CASSLVQESSYEQYF. Written as DNA, the CDR3 is TGTGCCAGCAGCTTAGTACAGGAAAGCTCCTACGAGCAGTACTTC.

The genes are TRBV2 and TRBJ2-7; 8 bases map to TRBD1. The CDR3 consists of 17 residues. Germline V gene data show CDR1 as SNHLY and CDR2 as FYNNEI. The junction had 14 bases not matched to a gene; V was cut back by 7 bases and J by 0 bases. In nucleotides, the CDR3 is TGTGCCAGCAACCTCGGACAGGGTCCGATCGTCTCCTACGAGCAGTACTTC. Its translation: CASNLGQGPIVSYEQYF.

V and J are TRBV4-1 and TRBJ1-5; D uncertain. Between the trimmed V and J ends, which lost 3 bases and 3 bases, there was a span of 18 bases. The CDR3 spans 17 residues. Germline-derived CDR1 and CDR2 are MGHRA and YSYEKL. The CDR3 sequence is CASSHPQVLDTNQPQHF. CDR3 sequence (DNA): TGCGCCAGCAGCCACCCCCAGGTTCTCGATACCAATCAGCCCCAGCATTTT.

The chain couples TRBV28 to TRBJ1-5; 8 bases align to TRBD1. The CDR3 covers 17 residues. Trimming removed 4 bases from V and 0 bases from J; junction bases left unmatched: 8. Germline CDR1 reads MDHEN; CDR2 reads SYDVKM. The CDR3 DNA reads as TGTGCCAGCAGTTCCCCAGGGGGCGGACTTAGCAATCAGCCCCAGCATTTT. It is translated as CASSSPGGGLSNQPQHF.

V and J are TRBV27 and TRBJ2-7, with 8 bases matching TRBD1. V trimming: 4 bases; J trimming: 0 bases; junction bases outside the gene matches: 2. The length of the CDR3 is 14 residues. Germline V gives CDR1 MNHEY, CDR2 SMNVEV (reference sequence). Written as DNA, the CDR3 is TGTGCCAGCAGTTGGGGGACAGGCTCCTACGAGCAGTACTTC. Translation gives CASSWGTGSYEQYF.

This clone has just one count. The chain employs TRBV6-1 and TRBJ1-2, with 7 bases identical to TRBD1. With V trimmed by 6 bases and J by 8 bases, 12 bases remained unmatched. Germline V lookup: CDR1 MNHNS, CDR2 SASEGT. CDR3 size: 14 residues. CDR3 bases: TGTGCCAGCAGCCCAGGACAGGCCCTCTCGGGCTACACCTTC. Translation: CASSPGQALSGYTF.

This clone was counted between two and nine times. This sequence joins TRBV7-8 and TRBJ2-1; 14 bases are shared with TRBD2. V lost 4 bases and J lost 5; bases outside the gene matches: 7. This CDR3 comprises 17 residues. CDR1 and CDR2 (germline): SGHVS, FQNEAQ. CDR3 protein: CASSSGLAGGLHNEQFF. The CDR3 DNA is TGTGCCAGCAGCTCAGGACTAGCGGGAGGTCTCCACAATGAGCAGTTCTTC.

J is TRBJ2-5 and V is TRBV4-2, with 8 bases lining up with TRBD2. With 2 bases clipped from V and 5 bases from J, the junction kept 10 bases outside the gene matches. This CDR3 is 16 amino acids long. CDR1 and CDR2 (germline): LGHNA, YNFKEQ. The CDR3 region has the DNA TGTGCCAGCAGCCAACGCCCGCGACGGGAGGGGGAGACCCAGTACTTC. It translates to CASSQRPRREGETQYF.

This clone was counted a single time. This sequence joins TRBV6-1 and TRBJ1-1, with D possibly being TRBD1 (5 bases). Germline V lookup: CDR1 MNHNS, CDR2 SASEGT. Trimming took off 2 bases at V and 2 bases at J, with 12 bases between the two ends. The CDR3 spans 15 residues. The CDR3 sequence is CASSEPPTVNTEAFF. CDR3 DNA: TGTGCCAGCAGTGAACCCCCGACAGTAAACACTGAAGCTTTCTTT.

V is TRBV7-8 and J is TRBJ2-4; 8 positions agree with TRBD2. CDR1 is SGHVS and CDR2 is FQNEAQ in the germline V gene. The CDR3 contains 16 residues. V dropped 1 base and J dropped 7; count of bases not matched to a gene: 9. The CDR3 here is CASSLEAGADGNIQYF. CDR3 coding DNA: TGTGCCAGCAGCTTAGAAGCGGGAGCCGATGGGAACATTCAGTACTTC.

The rearrangement links TRBV6-1 to TRBJ2-1; D is unresolved. CDR3 length: 16 amino acids. Trimming pared 4 bases from V and 0 bases from J, leaving 13 bases between. Germline V gene lookup returns CDR1 MNHNS and CDR2 SASEGT. DNA for the CDR3: TGTGCCAGCAGTGCAAACTACCTAAGCTCCTACAATGAGCAGTTCTTC. Translated: CASSANYLSSYNEQFF.

This rearrangement joins TRBV9 to TRBJ2-7; 7 bases map to TRBD2. This CDR3 spans 15 amino acids. V trimming: 4 bases; J trimming: 5 bases; junction bases outside the gene matches: 12. Germline CDR1 SGDLS, CDR2 YYNGEE. CDR3: CASSPGTIRRNEQYF. In nucleotides, the CDR3 is TGTGCCAGCAGCCCCGGGACTATCCGCCGAAACGAGCAGTACTTC. The whole variable domain, filled in from reference TRBV9 and TRBJ2-7, reads DSGVTQTPKHLITATGQRVTLRCSPRSGDLSVYWYQQSLDQGLQFLIQYYNGEERAKGNILERFSAQQFPDLHSELNLSSLELGDSALYFCASSPGTIRRNEQYFGPGTRLTVT.